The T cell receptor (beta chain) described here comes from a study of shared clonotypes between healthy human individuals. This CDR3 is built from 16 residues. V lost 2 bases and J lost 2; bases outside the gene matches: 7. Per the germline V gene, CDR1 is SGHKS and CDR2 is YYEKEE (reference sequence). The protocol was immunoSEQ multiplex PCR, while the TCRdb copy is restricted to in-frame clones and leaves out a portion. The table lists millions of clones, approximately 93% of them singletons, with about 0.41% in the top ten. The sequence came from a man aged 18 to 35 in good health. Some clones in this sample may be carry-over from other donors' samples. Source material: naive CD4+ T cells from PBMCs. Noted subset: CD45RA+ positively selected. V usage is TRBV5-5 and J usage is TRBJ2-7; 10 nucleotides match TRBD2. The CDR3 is CASSFTLAGAAYEQYF. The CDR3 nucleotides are TGTGCCAGCAGCTTTACGCTAGCGGGAGCGGCCTACGAGCAGTACTTC.